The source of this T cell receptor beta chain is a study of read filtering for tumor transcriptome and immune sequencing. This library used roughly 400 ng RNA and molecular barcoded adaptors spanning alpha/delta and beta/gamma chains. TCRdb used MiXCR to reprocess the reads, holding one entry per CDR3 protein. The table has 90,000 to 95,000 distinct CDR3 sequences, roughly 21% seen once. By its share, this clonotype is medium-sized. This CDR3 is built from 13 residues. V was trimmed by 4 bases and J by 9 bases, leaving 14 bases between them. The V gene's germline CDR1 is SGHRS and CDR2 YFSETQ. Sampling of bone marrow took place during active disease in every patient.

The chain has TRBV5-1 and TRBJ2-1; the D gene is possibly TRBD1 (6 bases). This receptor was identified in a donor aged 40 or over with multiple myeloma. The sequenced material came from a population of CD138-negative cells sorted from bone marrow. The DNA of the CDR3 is TGCGCCAGCAGCAGGACGACGACAGGTGAGCAGTTCTTC. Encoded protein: CASSRTTTGEQFF.